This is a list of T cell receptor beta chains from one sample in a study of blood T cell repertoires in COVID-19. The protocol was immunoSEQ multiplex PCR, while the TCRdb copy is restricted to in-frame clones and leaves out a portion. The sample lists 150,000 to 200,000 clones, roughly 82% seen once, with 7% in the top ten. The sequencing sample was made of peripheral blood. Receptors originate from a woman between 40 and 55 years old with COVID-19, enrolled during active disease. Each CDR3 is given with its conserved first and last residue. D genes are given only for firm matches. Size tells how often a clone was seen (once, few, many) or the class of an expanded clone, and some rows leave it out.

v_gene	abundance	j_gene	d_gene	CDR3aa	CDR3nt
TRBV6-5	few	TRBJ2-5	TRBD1	CASSWTGETQYF	TGTGCCAGCAGTTGGACAGGGGAGACCCAGTACTTC
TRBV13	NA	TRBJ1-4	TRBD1	CASSSRLGQGGGKLFF	TGTGCCAGCAGCTCACGACTGGGACAGGGGGGCGGAAAACTGTTTTTT
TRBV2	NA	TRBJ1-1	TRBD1	CATWPGGAYTEAFF	TGTGCCACTTGGCCAGGGGGCGCTTACACTGAAGCTTTCTTT
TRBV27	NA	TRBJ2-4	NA	CASSGEAKHIQYF	TGTGCCAGCAGTGGGGAGGCCAAACACATTCAGTACTTC
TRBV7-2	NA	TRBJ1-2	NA	CASSPPVVYGYTF	TGTGCCAGCAGCCCGCCGGTAGTCTATGGCTACACCTTC
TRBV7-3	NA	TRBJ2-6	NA	CASSQDDSGANVLTF	TGTGCCAGCAGCCAGGATGACTCTGGGGCCAACGTCCTGACTTTC
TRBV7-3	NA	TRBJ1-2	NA	CASSLNGARNGYTF	TGTGCCAGCAGCTTAAATGGGGCTCGGAATGGCTACACCTTC
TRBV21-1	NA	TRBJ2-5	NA	CASSNSEDRGITDGTETQYF	TGTGCCAGCAGCAATTCAGAGGACAGGGGGATTACTGACGGAACAGAGACCCAGTACTTC
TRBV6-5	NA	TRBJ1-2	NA	CASSNTRGSGYTF	TGTGCCAGCAGTAATACCCGGGGAAGTGGCTACACCTTC
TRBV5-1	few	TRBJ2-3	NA	CASSWDSNSWDTQYF	TGCGCCAGCAGCTGGGACTCGAACTCATGGGATACGCAGTATTTT
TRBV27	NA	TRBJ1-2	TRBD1	CASRSKPGQGPLKNYGYTF	TGTGCCAGCAGATCAAAACCGGGACAGGGTCCGCTTAAAAACTATGGCTACACCTTC
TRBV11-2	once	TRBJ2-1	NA	CASSFQGNEQFF	TGTGCCAGCAGCTTCCAGGGCAATGAGCAGTTCTTC
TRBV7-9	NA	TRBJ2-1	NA	CASSWEVGTSYNEQFF	TGTGCCAGCAGCTGGGAGGTAGGCACGTCCTACAATGAGCAGTTCTTC
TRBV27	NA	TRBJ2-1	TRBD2	CASSTRTSRAYNEQFF	TGTGCCAGCAGTACACGGACTAGCCGAGCCTACAATGAGCAGTTCTTC
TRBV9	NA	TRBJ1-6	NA	CASSVDGTYDSPLHF	TGTGCCAGCAGCGTAGACGGGACATACGATTCACCCCTCCACTTT
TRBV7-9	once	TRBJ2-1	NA	CASSLPGTSYNEQFF	TGTGCCAGCAGCCTCCCCGGGACTTCATACAATGAGCAGTTCTTC
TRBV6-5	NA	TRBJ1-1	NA	CASSYGAGAYTEAFF	TGTGCCAGCAGTTACGGGGCGGGGGCATACACTGAAGCTTTCTTT
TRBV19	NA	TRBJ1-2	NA	CATRNFKPGSSLSNYGYTF	TGTGCCACTCGGAACTTTAAACCGGGATCGAGTCTCTCTAACTATGGCTACACCTTC
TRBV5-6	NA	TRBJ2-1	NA	CASSLQYEQFF	TGTGCCAGCAGCCTTCAGTATGAGCAGTTCTTC
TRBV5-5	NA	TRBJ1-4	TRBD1	CASSSAPGQGIAAEKLFF	TGTGCCAGCAGCTCTGCCCCCGGACAGGGGATCGCCGCTGAAAAACTGTTTTTT
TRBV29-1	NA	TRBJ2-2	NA	CSVGGTLNTGELFF	TGCAGCGTAGGCGGGACTCTTAACACCGGGGAGCTGTTTTTT
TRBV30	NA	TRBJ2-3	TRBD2	CAWRANTGTSRADTQYF	TGTGCCTGGAGGGCCAACACAGGGACTAGTAGGGCAGATACGCAGTATTTT
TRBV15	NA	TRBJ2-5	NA	CATSRDMGGPGETQYF	TGTGCCACCAGCAGAGATATGGGAGGACCCGGGGAGACCCAGTACTTC
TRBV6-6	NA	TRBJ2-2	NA	CASSPLGDSYTGELFF	TGTGCCAGCAGCCCCCTAGGAGACAGCTATACCGGGGAGCTGTTTTTT
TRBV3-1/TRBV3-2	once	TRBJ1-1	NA	CASSQQGTEAFF	TGTGCCAGCAGCCAACAGGGTACTGAAGCTTTCTTT
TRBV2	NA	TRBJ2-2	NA	CASSVERDTGELFF	TGTGCCAGCAGTGTGGAGAGGGACACCGGGGAGCTGTTTTTT
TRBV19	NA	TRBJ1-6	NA	CASSIRDSYNSPLHF	TGTGCCAGTAGTATTCGGGATTCCTATAATTCACCCCTCCACTTT
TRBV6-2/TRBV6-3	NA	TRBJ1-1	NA	CASSRGGSLNTEAFF	TGTGCCAGCAGTCGCGGGGGCAGCTTGAACACTGAAGCTTTCTTT
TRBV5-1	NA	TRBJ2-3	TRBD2	CASSLVGSGGTDTQYF	TGCGCCAGCAGCTTGGTGGGGAGCGGGGGCACAGATACGCAGTATTTT
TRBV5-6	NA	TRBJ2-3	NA	CASQSTDTQYF	TGTGCCAGCCAGAGCACAGATACGCAGTATTTT
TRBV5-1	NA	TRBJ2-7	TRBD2	CASSLNSGSTEQYF	TGCGCCAGCAGCTTGAATAGCGGGAGTACCGAGCAGTACTTC
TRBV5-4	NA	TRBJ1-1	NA	CASSLGAGVGAFF	TGTGCCAGCAGCTTGGGGGCGGGGGTTGGAGCTTTCTTT
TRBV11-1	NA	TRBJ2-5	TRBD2	CASSRGTSGKQTQYF	TGTGCCAGCAGCCGGGGGACTAGCGGGAAACAGACCCAGTACTTC
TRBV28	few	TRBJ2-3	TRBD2	CASSLLGGSLNTQYF	TGTGCCAGCAGTTTGTTGGGCGGGAGTTTAAATACGCAGTATTTT
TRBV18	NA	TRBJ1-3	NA	CASSLGQIGSGNTIYF	TGTGCCAGCTCACTCGGACAGATCGGATCTGGAAACACCATATATTTT
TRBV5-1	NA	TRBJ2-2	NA	CASSLAGGDTGELFF	TGCGCCAGCAGCTTGGCTGGGGGCGACACCGGGGAGCTGTTTTTT
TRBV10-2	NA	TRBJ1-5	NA	CASHPGGWVSNQPQHF	TGCGCCAGCCATCCCGGGGGGTGGGTTAGCAATCAGCCCCAGCATTTT
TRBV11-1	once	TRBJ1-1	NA	CASTIWGSLNTEAFF	TGTGCCAGCACCATCTGGGGCAGTTTGAACACTGAAGCTTTCTTT
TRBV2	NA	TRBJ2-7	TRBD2	CASRGGTYEQYF	TGTGCCAGCAGGGGGGGGACCTACGAGCAGTACTTC
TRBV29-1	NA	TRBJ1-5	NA	CSVAQGNNQPQHF	TGCAGCGTAGCACAGGGTAACAATCAGCCCCAGCATTTT
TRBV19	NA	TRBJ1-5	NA	CASSDRYQPQHF	TGTGCCAGTAGTGACAGATATCAGCCCCAGCATTTT
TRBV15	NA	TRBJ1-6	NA	CATSDRFNALHF	TGTGCCACCAGTGACAGGTTTAACGCCCTCCACTTT
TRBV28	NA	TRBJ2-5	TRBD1	CASRWRTGAAETQYF	TGTGCCAGCAGGTGGAGGACAGGGGCGGCAGAGACCCAGTACTTC